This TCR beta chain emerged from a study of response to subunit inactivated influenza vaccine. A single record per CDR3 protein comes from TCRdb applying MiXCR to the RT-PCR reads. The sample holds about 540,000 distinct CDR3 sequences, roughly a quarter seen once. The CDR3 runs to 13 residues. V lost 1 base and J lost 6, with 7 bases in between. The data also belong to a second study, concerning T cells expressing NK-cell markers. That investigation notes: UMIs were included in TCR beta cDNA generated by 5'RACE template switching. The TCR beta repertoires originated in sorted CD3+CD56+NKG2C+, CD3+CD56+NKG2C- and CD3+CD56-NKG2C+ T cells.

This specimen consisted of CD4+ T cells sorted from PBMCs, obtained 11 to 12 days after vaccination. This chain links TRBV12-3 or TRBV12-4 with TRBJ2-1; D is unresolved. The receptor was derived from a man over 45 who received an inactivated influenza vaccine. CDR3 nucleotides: TGTGCCAGCAGTTTAGGATATTCCAATGAGCAGTTCTTC. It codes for CASSLGYSNEQFF.